Below are 2 T cell receptor beta chains sequenced from a single sample in a study of blood T cell repertoires in COVID-19. Measured with immunoSEQ multiplex PCR; TCRdb has only the in-frame clones, and not every one. The sample has about 200,000 clones, 70% to 90% seen once. Specimen: peripheral blood. These receptors all stem from a human donor in a cohort sampled during active COVID-19.

This clone was recorded only once. The chain links TRBV27 to TRBJ1-6; possible D gene TRBD1, 5 bases. The CDR3 extends over 15 amino acids. With 5 bases removed from V and 9 bases from J, the gap between germline ends came to 17 bases. The V gene's germline CDR1 is MNHEY and CDR2 SMNVEV (reference sequence). CDR3 protein: CASSPPGGVGSPLHF. As DNA, the CDR3 is TGTGCCAGCAGTCCTCCGGGGGGTGTAGGTTCACCCCTCCACTTT.

The rearrangement uses TRBV27 and TRBJ1-4; 7 bases align to TRBD1. The germline V gene has CDR1 MNHEY and CDR2 SMNVEV (reference sequence). This CDR3 is built from 14 residues. Trimming at V came to 3 bases and at J to 8 bases, leaving 6 bases not matched to a gene. CDR3 loop: CASSLDNRGEKLFF. The CDR3 nucleotides read TGTGCCAGCAGTTTGGACAACAGGGGAGAAAAACTGTTTTTT.